This T cell receptor (beta chain) was retrieved from a study of regulatory and conventional T cells in RAG deficiency. J gave up 5 bases and V 4 bases, and 15 bases lay outside the gene matches. The CDR3 runs to 17 residues. Per germline, CDR1 SGDLS and CDR2 YYNGEE. The method was immunoSEQ multiplex PCR; TCRdb's version includes in-frame clones alone and lacks a portion of them. The data contain 6,000 or so clones, approximately 90% of them singletons. This chain uses TRBV9 with TRBJ2-5; 9 positions match TRBD1. This clonotype was obtained from a human donor with RAG deficiency presenting as severe combined immunodeficiency. The source material was CD8+ T cells sorted from blood. The CDR3 is CASSPPGQGIYAETQYF. The CDR3 nucleotides are TGTGCCAGCAGCCCTCCGGGACAGGGTATTTATGCGGAGACCCAGTACTTC.